Listed below are T cell receptor beta chains from one sample, sequenced in a study of CD8 T cells in ankylosing spondylitis. MiXCR was run by TCRdb on the 5' RACE reads, yielding one entry per CDR3 protein. The sample carries 300,000 to 400,000 distinct CDR3 sequences, over 12% recorded once. Sequenced input: blood, either unsorted or a sorted T cell fraction (not recorded which). These receptors all come from a male donor with ankylosing spondylitis or in good health (not recorded which). CDR3s include the opening cysteine and the closing phenylalanine or tryptophan. The D gene is left open where the match is weak. The size field is filled for only some rows; it gives once, few, many or a size class.

j_call	clone_size	d_call	v_call	cdr3_nt	cdr3_aa
TRBJ1-5	-	-	TRBV14	TGTGCCAGCTCTTCAAACGAGGGCAATCAGCCCCAGCATTTT	CASSSNEGNQPQHF
TRBJ1-2	-	TRBD1	TRBV7-2	TGTGCCAGCAGCTTCTCGACAGGGGTTGGCTACACCTTC	CASSFSTGVGYTF
TRBJ1-1	-	-	TRBV2	TGTGCCACCGCGGTAGAGGGGAACACTGAAGCTTTCTTT	CATAVEGNTEAFF
TRBJ2-1	few	-	TRBV20-1	TGCAGTGCTTTTCTAGCGCCTATATCCTACAATGAGCAGTTCTTC	CSAFLAPISYNEQFF
TRBJ2-2	-	-	TRBV9	TGTGCCAGCAGCGTAGTCCAGGCTAACACCGGGGAGCTGTTTTTT	CASSVVQANTGELFF
TRBJ1-4	-	-	TRBV7-9	TGTGCCAGCAGCCTTAGAGAAATCCCTAATGAAAAACTGTTTTTT	CASSLREIPNEKLFF
TRBJ1-5	many	-	TRBV12-3/TRBV12-4	TGTGCCAGCAGTTTTGGCGCAGGCAATCAGCCCCAGCATTTT	CASSFGAGNQPQHF
TRBJ2-1	many	-	TRBV5-1	TGCGCCAGCAGCTTGGGCCAGCTATACAATGAGCAGTTCTTC	CASSLGQLYNEQFF
TRBJ1-4	-	-	TRBV20-1	TGCAGTGCTGGGTCCACCAATGAAAAACTGTTTTTT	CSAGSTNEKLFF
TRBJ2-7	few	TRBD2	TRBV5-1	TGCGCCAGCAGCTTGGAGCGGGAGGTGTACGAGCAGTACTTC	CASSLEREVYEQYF
TRBJ1-1	-	TRBD1	TRBV19	TGTGCCAGTAGTACCGACAGGGCGAGAACTGAAGCTTTCTTT	CASSTDRARTEAFF
TRBJ2-2	-	TRBD1	TRBV24-1	TGTGCCACCAGTGATTCGGGACAGGGGACCGGGGAGCTGTTTTTT	CATSDSGQGTGELFF
TRBJ2-5	few	-	TRBV7-2	TGTGCCAGCAGCGCCCGGCACCAAGAGACCCAGTACTTC	CASSARHQETQYF
TRBJ2-3	-	-	TRBV5-1	TGCGCCAGCCTCCGACGGAACCTAGGGGATACGCAGTATTTT	CASLRRNLGDTQYF
TRBJ2-2	few	-	TRBV5-1	TGCGCCAGCAGCCGAGGCGGAGGGGGCTACACCGGGGAGCTGTTTTTT	CASSRGGGGYTGELFF
TRBJ2-3	-	-	TRBV5-5	TGTGCCAGCAGCTGGAGGCGGGGGGGGACAGGGTCGGCAGATACGCAGTATTTT	CASSWRRGGTGSADTQYF
TRBJ1-1	-	-	TRBV18	TGTGCCAGCTCACCACCGGAGAAAGGAGTGAACACTGAAGCTTTCTTT	CASSPPEKGVNTEAFF
TRBJ2-3	-	-	TRBV15	TGTGCCACCAGCAGAGATGGGCAGACCACAGATACGCAGTATTTT	CATSRDGQTTDTQYF
TRBJ2-1	few	TRBD2	TRBV7-8	TGTGCCAGCAGCAGGTCCGGGACTACCCGGCACAATGAGCAGTTCTTC	CASSRSGTTRHNEQFF
TRBJ2-5	once	-	TRBV20-1	TGCAGTGCTGCCGGGACTGCTCATTGGGCCCAGTACTTC	CSAAGTAHWAQYF
TRBJ2-3	many	TRBD2	TRBV27	TGTGCCAGCAGCTTCTCGGGGGGGCCGACAGATACGCAGTATTTT	CASSFSGGPTDTQYF
TRBJ2-1	many	TRBD1	TRBV6-1	TGTGCCAGCAGTAAGGGACAGGTGAGGAATGAGCAGTTCTTC	CASSKGQVRNEQFF
TRBJ2-1	-	-	TRBV11-2	TGTGCCAGCAGTTCCTGGCGGGGTACCTACAATGAGCAGTTCTTC	CASSSWRGTYNEQFF
TRBJ1-4	-	-	TRBV7-2	TGTGCCAGCAGCCCCGCCCGACCCTCTCTGGAGGAAAAACTGTTTTTT	CASSPARPSLEEKLFF
TRBJ2-7	-	TRBD2	TRBV6-2/TRBV6-3	TGTGCCAGCACCGTGGCTGGGACTAGCGGCGAGCAGTACTTC	CASTVAGTSGEQYF
TRBJ2-7	-	TRBD1	TRBV5-1	TGCGCCAGCAGCTCCAGGGGGACAGGGTCCTACGAGCAGTACTTC	CASSSRGTGSYEQYF
TRBJ1-4	-	-	TRBV5-1	TGCGCCAGCAGTAGGGAGGCCGAGGGCGAAAAACTGTTTTTT	CASSREAEGEKLFF
TRBJ2-2	few	-	TRBV10-1	TGCGCCAGCAGTGAGAGAAGAGTCGGGGAGCTGTTTTTT	CASSERRVGELFF
TRBJ1-2	-	-	TRBV20-1	TGCAGTGCTTCCGGCACAGGGAGTGGCTACACCTTC	CSASGTGSGYTF
TRBJ2-3	few	TRBD2	TRBV5-1	TGCGCCAGCAGCTGGAGCGGGGACGTAACAGATACGCAGTATTTT	CASSWSGDVTDTQYF
TRBJ2-6	few	-	TRBV4-1	TGCGCCAGCAGCCATCTACTGCCACGGTCTGGGGCCAACGTCCTGACTTTC	CASSHLLPRSGANVLTF
TRBJ1-1	-	TRBD1	TRBV11-2	TGTGCCAGCAGCTCCCGGGACAGGGCCACTGAAGCTTTCTTT	CASSSRDRATEAFF
TRBJ1-5	few	-	TRBV20-1	TGCAGTGTAGGGACACCGACCGGGAATCAGCCCCAGCATTTT	CSVGTPTGNQPQHF
TRBJ1-2	-	-	TRBV5-1	TGCGCCAGCAGACCCACGGACAGCAGAGCTAACTATGGCTACACCTTC	CASRPTDSRANYGYTF
TRBJ1-1	few	-	TRBV6-5	TGTGCCAGCAGTTACTCTACCACTGAAGCTTTCTTT	CASSYSTTEAFF
TRBJ1-2	-	TRBD1	TRBV27	TGTGCCAGCAGTTTTCGGGTGACAGGGGGCTATGGCTACACCTTC	CASSFRVTGGYGYTF
TRBJ2-3	once	TRBD1	TRBV10-3	TGTGCCATCAGTGGGGACAGAGCTAGCACAGATACGCAGTATTTT	CAISGDRASTDTQYF
TRBJ2-1	few	TRBD2	TRBV15	TGTGCCACCAGCAGAGGGGGAGGGTGGCTTAGCGGGTCGGGTACCTACAATGAGCAGTTCTTC	CATSRGGGWLSGSGTYNEQFF
TRBJ1-1	-	-	TRBV6-2/TRBV6-3	TGTGCCAGCAGTTACCGGGTGACTGAAGCTTTCTTT	CASSYRVTEAFF
TRBJ2-1	-	-	TRBV18	TGTGCCAGCTCACCATCTGCAAGATACAATGAGCAGTTCTTC	CASSPSARYNEQFF
TRBJ2-7	few	-	TRBV20-1	TGCAGTGCTACCGGGTGGGGCTCCTACGAGCAGTACTTC	CSATGWGSYEQYF
TRBJ2-5	once	TRBD1	TRBV7-2	TGTGCCAGCAGCCGGGACAGGGGGGCCCGAGAGACCCAGTACTTC	CASSRDRGARETQYF
TRBJ2-7	-	-	TRBV5-2	TGTGCCTGGGCCCCGATCAAGTTTCTCGCTGAAAAAGGCAGCTACGAGCAGTACTTC	CAWAPIKFLAEKGSYEQYF
TRBJ1-1	few	-	TRBV12-3/TRBV12-4	TGTGCCAGCAGTTACAGGGTCACGGGAACTGAAGCTTTCTTT	CASSYRVTGTEAFF
TRBJ2-1	-	-	TRBV5-1	TGCGCCAGCAGCGCCGTACGCAATGAGCAGTTCTTC	CASSAVRNEQFF
TRBJ1-1	-	-	TRBV3-1	TGTGCCAGCAGCCAAGGTAGGAGAACTGAAGCTTTCTTT	CASSQGRRTEAFF
TRBJ2-5	-	-	TRBV1	TGCACCAGCAGCCCCAGAGCGGGGAACCAAGAGACCCAGTACTTC	CTSSPRAGNQETQYF
TRBJ1-1	-	-	TRBV5-1	TGCGCCAGCAGCCCTTCGGCGGGGGAGACTGAAGCTTTCTTT	CASSPSAGETEAFF
TRBJ2-7	few	-	TRBV20-1	TGCAGTGCTGCGGACCCCCGCACCTCCTACGAGCAGTACTTC	CSAADPRTSYEQYF
TRBJ1-6	-	-	TRBV2	TGTGCCAGCAGTGAGACGACCCAGACGGATTCACCCCTCCACTTT	CASSETTQTDSPLHF
TRBJ2-1	-	-	TRBV3-1	TGTGCCAGCAGCTCCAAGCTCCGCGCTAGCCCCATTTTCTTC	CASSSKLRASPIFF
TRBJ2-1	-	TRBD2	TRBV6-2/TRBV6-3	TGTGCCAGCAAGGAGACTAGCGGTCACAATGAGCAGTTCTTC	CASKETSGHNEQFF
TRBJ2-7	-	TRBD2	TRBV3-1	TGTGCCAGCAGTCCACGAGGGAGGCTAGCGGGGAAAAGCTCCTACGAGCAGTACTTC	CASSPRGRLAGKSSYEQYF
TRBJ2-5	-	-	TRBV4-2	TGTGCCAGCAGCCAAGCCGGGCAGTACCAAGAGACCCAGTACTTC	CASSQAGQYQETQYF
TRBJ2-1	-	TRBD2	TRBV20-1	TGCTGTGCTAGAGACGATTCTCGACTAGCGGATAACAATGAGCAGTTCTTC	CCARDDSRLADNNEQFF
TRBJ1-2	few	-	TRBV20-1	TGCAGTGCTAGGACAGAGGGCTATGGCTACACCTTC	CSARTEGYGYTF
TRBJ1-4	many	-	TRBV12-3/TRBV12-4	TGTGCCAGCAGTTTTTGGGGGGAAAAACTGTTTTTT	CASSFWGEKLFF